This T cell receptor beta chain was recorded in a study of blood T cell repertoires in COVID-19. For the study at large: T cells, B-cell-depleted T cells, or PBMCs supplied cDNA or gDNA.

Study processing details: It was from reference gene primer amplification that nucleated cell counts were estimated. TCRdb's table, derived via immunoSEQ multiplex PCR, lists solely in-frame clones and lacks some. For V, J and clone size, that table is used; D and trimming come from the DNA. This sample has 150,000 to 200,000 clones, with about four fifths found just once. Recruitment covered about two dozen US areas and drew participants whose ages spanned about 18 to 90 years. Recovered participants had two consecutive negative NP/OP PCR tests, healthcare professional clearance, or symptom resolution. This TCR was recovered from a woman aged 55-70 years who had recovered from COVID-19. The specimen sequenced was PBMCs or T cells enriched from blood (not recorded which).

The CDR3 loop is CASSFADREVDIQYF. CDR3 in DNA: TGTGCCAGCAGTTTCGCCGACAGGGAGGTCGACATTCAGTACTTC. The chain joins TRBV6-6 to TRBJ2-4, with D maybe TRBD1 (7 bases). CDR3 length: 15 residues. Germline V gene lookup returns CDR1 MNHNY and CDR2 SVGAGI (reference sequence). Trimming took off 4 bases at V and 8 bases at J, with 18 bases between the two ends.